The 5 T cell receptor beta chains below were found in one sample sequenced in a study of tumor and adjacent non-tumor tissue in lung cancer. RNA was extracted from bulk tissue without any cell sorting. The library came from three nested PCR rounds adapted from ARM-PCR protocols. In TCRdb, the multiplex PCR reads were re-called with MiXCR into one record per CDR3 protein. The table has 200,000 to 250,000 distinct CDR3 sequences, 71% seen once. Sequenced: lung tumor tissue. These receptors were taken from a man between 60 and 75 years old with non-small cell lung cancer.

A remark on this clonotype: At one boundary the junction diverges from the germline segment, which might be a read error. V is TRBV6-2 or TRBV6-3 and J is TRBJ1-5; TRBD1 might be the D (5 bases). The CDR3 has 14 amino acids. Germline CDR1 reads MNHEY; CDR2 reads SVGEGT. CDR3: CTSRDGAGNQPQHF. CDR3 DNA: TGTACCAGCAGGGACGGGGCAGGGAATCAGCCCCAGCATTTT.

The chain uses TRBV29-1 and TRBJ2-7; TRBD2 is a possible D gene (5 bases). CDR3 size: 14 residues. Looked up from germline, CDR1 is SQVTM and CDR2 is ANQGSEA. DNA for the CDR3: TGCACCGTGATCCGTGTACGGGGTGCCTACGAGCAGTACTTC. Residues: CTVIRVRGAYEQYF.

About this clonotype: One end of the junction does not line up with germline, which may come from a read error. The gene calls are TRBV20-1 and TRBJ2-3, with TRBD2 matching over 7 bases. CDR1 and CDR2 (germline): DFQATT, SNEGSKA (reference sequence). The CDR3 length is 16 residues. The CDR3 nucleotides read TGCGGTGCTAGAGTGGCGAGCGGGACTAGCACAGATACGCAGTATTTT. This gives the protein CGARVASGTSTDTQYF.

With respect to this clonotype: Germline and junction disagree at one end, which may indicate a read error. The CDR3 region has the DNA TGCGCCAGCAGCCAAGAAGAGACGGGGACGTACCATGAGACCCAGTACTTC. The encoded protein is CASSQEETGTYHETQYF. V is TRBV4-1 and J is TRBJ2-5; the D gene could be TRBD1 or TRBD2 (5 bases each). The CDR3 loop spans 17 amino acids. The germline V gene encodes CDR1 MGHRA and CDR2 YSYEKL.

This clonotype turned up a few times. J is TRBJ1-4 and V is TRBV28; a possible D gene is TRBD1 (6 bases). CDR1 is MDHEN and CDR2 is SYDVKM in the germline V gene. The CDR3 is made up of 16 amino acids. The germline V and J ends were trimmed by 0 bases and 3 bases, with 11 bases remaining between them. The CDR3 protein is CASSLWLGGPNEKLFF. CDR3 in DNA: TGTGCCAGCAGTTTATGGTTAGGGGGACCTAATGAAAAACTGTTTTTT.